A single sample is the source of the 29 T cell receptor beta chains below, sequenced in a study of T cell responses to AZD1222 COVID-19 vaccine. Here immunoSEQ multiplex PCR was the method, and the copy in TCRdb shows in-frame clones only, minus some. Of about 130,000 clones in the sample, about 94% were seen once. Sequences were derived from peripheral blood, sampled on day 0 of AZD1222 vaccination. The receptors originated from an adult in good health.

V is TRBV16 and J is TRBJ1-1; no clear D. This CDR3 has 14 amino acids. Trimming cost V 2 bases and J 1 base, with 8 bases left between them. In germline, CDR1 is KGHSY, CDR2 FQNENV. Here the CDR3 reads CASSQVSGNTEAFF. In DNA form, the CDR3 reads TGTGCCAGCAGCCAAGTTTCAGGGAACACTGAAGCTTTCTTT. Together with reference TRBV16 and TRBJ1-1, the CDR3 gives the full variable domain: GEEVAQTPKHLVRGEGQKAKLYCAPIKGHSYVFWYQQVLKNEFKFLISFQNENVFDETGMPKERFSAKCLPNSPCSLEIQATKLEDSAVYFCASSQVSGNTEAFFGQGTRLTVV.

The chain has TRBV14 and TRBJ1-4, with D possibly matching TRBD1 (6 bases). V was pared by 1 base and J by 0 bases, with 12 bases between. CDR3 length: 17 amino acids. The germline CDR1 and CDR2 sequences are SGHDN and FVKESK. This CDR3 is CASSQGGGTPTNEKLFF. The DNA of the CDR3 is TGTGCCAGCAGCCAAGGCGGGGGGACACCAACTAATGAAAAACTGTTTTTT.

The chain joins TRBV15 to TRBJ2-7; 7 nucleotides line up with TRBD1. After removal of 0 bases from V and 3 bases from J, the junction contained 2 bases not matched to a gene. The CDR3 length is 14 residues. Germline V gene lookup returns CDR1 LNHNV and CDR2 YYDKDF (reference sequence). CDR3 coding DNA: TGTGCCACCAGCAGAGAAGGGGGCTTCTACGAGCAGTACTTC. It translates to CATSREGGFYEQYF. Based on the CDR3 plus reference TRBV15 and TRBJ2-7, the full variable domain is DAMVIQNPRYQVTQFGKPVTLSCSQTLNHNVMYWYQQKSSQAPKLLFHYYDKDFNNEADTPDNFQSRRPNTSFCFLDIRSPGLGDTAMYLCATSREGGFYEQYFGPGTRLTVT.

V and J are TRBV20-1 and TRBJ1-2; TRBD1 agrees at 7 bases. Germline V gives CDR1 DFQATT, CDR2 SNEGSKA (reference sequence). This CDR3 has 13 amino acids. The V gene end was trimmed by 3 bases and the J gene end by 2 bases; junction bases not matched to a gene: 3. The CDR3 DNA follows: TGCAGTGCTAGTTACAGGGGAAACTATGGCTACACCTTC. This gives the protein CSASYRGNYGYTF.

The chain is built from TRBV9 and TRBJ1-3, with 7 bases matching TRBD1. Germline assignment: CDR1 SGDLS and CDR2 YYNGEE. J lost 5 bases, V lost 0 bases, and 2 bases had no gene match. This CDR3 has 14 residues. The CDR3, as DNA: TGTGCCAGCAGCGTAGAGGGGGCAAGAAACACCATATATTTT. As protein: CASSVEGARNTIYF.

This sequence joins TRBV18 and TRBJ1-1; 9 nucleotides line up with TRBD1. This CDR3 is built from 13 residues. Germline CDR1 and CDR2: KGHSH and LQKENI. Trimming cost V 4 bases and J 7 bases; bases outside gene matches: 4. In DNA, the CDR3 is TGTGCCAGCTCACTGGGACAGGGTGTTGAAGCTTTCTTT. Its translation: CASSLGQGVEAFF.

The V call is TRBV10-3, the J call TRBJ2-5, with TRBD1 matching 10 bases. Germline V gene sequence: CDR1 ENHRY, CDR2 SYGVKD. V gave up 10 bases and J gave up 2 bases; unmatched junction bases: 7. The CDR3 has 14 residues. The CDR3 DNA sequence: TGTGCCAGCGGACAGGGGGAGGCTCAAGAGACCCAGTACTTC. Its translation is CASGQGEAQETQYF.

This rearrangement joins TRBV19 to TRBJ2-2; 15 bases align to TRBD2. Germline trimming cut 6 bases from V and 0 bases from J; bases unmatched to any gene: 5. CDR1 is LNHDA and CDR2 is SQIVND in the germline V gene (reference sequence). The length of the CDR3 is 18 residues. The CDR3 nucleotides read TGTGCCAGTAGCCTGGGACTAGCGGGGGGCTCGAACACCGGGGAGCTGTTTTTT. Translation: CASSLGLAGGSNTGELFF.

The chain recombines TRBV5-1 with TRBJ1-3, with a tentative D call TRBD1 (5 bases). Germline loops: CDR1 SGHRS, CDR2 YFSETQ. Trimming took off 0 bases at V and 2 bases at J, with 6 bases between the two ends. The CDR3 has 14 amino acids. The CDR3 DNA sequence: TGCGCCAGCAGCTTGGGACAGCCTGGAAACACCATATATTTT. Translated, it gives CASSLGQPGNTIYF.

This chain connects TRBV6-5 to TRBJ1-4; 7 positions agree with TRBD1. After removal of 4 bases from V and 6 bases from J, the junction contained 5 bases not matched to a gene. The CDR3 covers 14 residues. Germline CDR1 MNHEY, CDR2 SVGAGI. The DNA of the CDR3 is TGTGCCAGCAGTTTGACAGGGCGAGATGAAAAACTGTTTTTT. Amino acid sequence: CASSLTGRDEKLFF.

The gene calls are TRBV6-6 and TRBJ2-3; D gene uncertain. Looked up from germline, CDR1 is MNHNY and CDR2 is SVGAGI (reference sequence). V shed 5 bases and J shed 4 bases, with 7 bases lying between them. The CDR3 is 12 amino acids. CDR3: CASSPYPDTQYF. CDR3 DNA: TGTGCCAGCAGTCCATATCCAGATACGCAGTATTTT.

This chain links TRBV29-1 with TRBJ2-7; the D gene is possibly TRBD1 (5 bases). Trimming took 6 bases from V and 3 from J, leaving 9 bases between them. This CDR3 is 11 amino acids long. Looked up from germline, CDR1 is SQVTM and CDR2 is ANQGSEA. DNA of the CDR3: TGCAGCGTCCACGACAGCTACGAGCAGTACTTC. The encoded protein is CSVHDSYEQYF.

The chain has TRBV12-3 or TRBV12-4 and TRBJ2-5; no reliable D call. Trimming cost V 5 bases and J 1 base, with 2 bases left between them. The CDR3 is 11 residues long. The CDR3 reads CASSLQETQYF. Written as DNA, the CDR3 is TGTGCCAGCAGTCTCCAAGAGACCCAGTACTTC.

The chain uses TRBV5-4 and TRBJ2-7; D is possibly TRBD1 (6 bases). Trimming shortened V by 0 bases and J by 3 bases, and 7 bases separated the two germline ends. CDR3 size: 13 residues. Germline values: CDR1 SGHNT, CDR2 YYREEE (reference sequence). The CDR3 bases are TGTGCCAGCAGCTTGGACAGGGTCTACGAGCAGTACTTC. It codes for CASSLDRVYEQYF.

The rearrangement joins TRBV19 to TRBJ1-5; D gene uncertain. This CDR3 has 12 residues. V was clipped by 7 bases and J by 8 bases, with 12 bases between them. From germline, CDR1 is LNHDA and CDR2 SQIVND (reference sequence). This CDR3 is CASTGRSEPQHF. CDR3 in DNA: TGTGCCAGTACAGGCCGTAGCGAGCCCCAGCATTTT.

V usage is TRBV7-9 and J usage is TRBJ1-2; TRBD1 matches at 9 bases. The CDR3 is 13 residues long. In germline, CDR1 is SEHNR, CDR2 FQNEAQ (reference sequence). V shed 5 bases and J 5 bases; nucleotides not matched to a gene: 3. CDR3 nucleotides: TGTGCCAGCAGCATGGACAGGGGATATGGCTACACCTTC. It translates to CASSMDRGYGYTF.

The V call is TRBV7-2, the J call TRBJ2-1, with 15 nucleotides matching TRBD2. CDR1 is SGHTA, CDR2 FQGNSA, per germline. V lost 5 bases to trimming and J lost 0 bases; unmatched junction nucleotides: 5. CDR3 length: 18 residues. CDR3 nucleotides: TGTGCCAGCAGCCTGGGACTAGCGGGGGGTAGCTCCTACAATGAGCAGTTCTTC. This encodes CASSLGLAGGSSYNEQFF.

The V gene is TRBV10-3, the J gene TRBJ1-2; 7 nucleotides line up with TRBD1. V trimming: 3 bases; J trimming: 2 bases; junction bases outside the gene matches: 6. Per the germline V gene, CDR1 is ENHRY and CDR2 is SYGVKD. CDR3 length: 15 amino acids. CDR3 nucleotide sequence: TGTGCCATCAGTGAATGGGGGACAGCGAACTATGGCTACACCTTC. As protein: CAISEWGTANYGYTF.

The V and J genes are TRBV3-1 (or the pseudogene TRBV3-2) and TRBJ1-5; D is unresolved. Trimming stripped 0 bases from V and 7 bases from J, with 10 bases between. The CDR3 has 14 residues. Germline lookup yields CDR1 LGHDT and CDR2 YNNKEL (reference sequence). The CDR3 DNA reads as TGTGCCAGCAGCCAAGATCTCACCCAACAGCCCCAGCATTTT. Encoded protein: CASSQDLTQQPQHF.

This clone came up once. The genes are TRBV5-1 and TRBJ1-1; no firm D call. The V end was cut by 1 base, the J end by 6 bases, with 7 bases between. The CDR3 has 12 amino acids. The germline CDR1 and CDR2 sequences are SGHRS and YFSETQ. The CDR3 nucleotides read TGCGCCAGCAGCTTGCTAGGGCCTGAAGCTTTCTTT. As protein: CASSLLGPEAFF.

The chain recombines TRBV3-1 (or the pseudogene TRBV3-2) with TRBJ1-5; D possibly corresponds to TRBD1 (5 bases). The V end lost 1 base, the J end lost 5 bases, and 6 bases lay between the germline ends. The CDR3 has 13 residues. The germline V gene has CDR1 LGHDT and CDR2 YNNKEL (reference sequence). CDR3 sequence: CASSQGGDQPQHF. The CDR3 DNA follows: TGTGCCAGCAGCCAAGGGGGGGATCAGCCCCAGCATTTT.

V and J are TRBV18 and TRBJ1-6; D gene ambiguous. Germline V gene sequence: CDR1 KGHSH, CDR2 LQKENI. The CDR3 has 14 amino acids. V gave up 4 bases and J gave up 0 bases, with 4 bases separating them. CDR3 residues: CASSQSSYNSPLHF. The CDR3, as DNA: TGTGCCAGCTCACAAAGCTCCTATAATTCACCCCTCCACTTT.

The chain couples TRBV12-3 or TRBV12-4 to TRBJ1-1; D gene ambiguous. Deletions cut 5 bases from V and 2 bases from J, with 9 bases between. This CDR3 contains 13 residues. CDR3 sequence reads: CASSPEGNTEAFF. The DNA of the CDR3 is TGTGCCAGCAGTCCGGAGGGTAACACTGAAGCTTTCTTT.

The rearrangement links TRBV9 to TRBJ1-5, with D unresolved. Germline V gives CDR1 SGDLS, CDR2 YYNGEE. This CDR3 has 15 amino acids. Trimming shortened V by 1 base and J by 3 bases, and 11 bases separated the two germline ends. As DNA, the CDR3 is TGTGCCAGCAGCGTATCGGCCTCGGTCAATCAGCCCCAGCATTTT. Encoded protein: CASSVSASVNQPQHF.

The V gene is TRBV19, the J gene TRBJ1-5; D unresolved. The CDR3 runs 14 residues. Germline V gives CDR1 LNHDA, CDR2 SQIVND (reference sequence). Trimming cost V 6 bases and J 0 bases, with 9 bases left between them. The CDR3 loop is CASRTAHSNQPQHF. The CDR3 region has the DNA TGTGCCAGTAGAACAGCTCATAGCAATCAGCCCCAGCATTTT.

This clone was seen only a few times. V is TRBV10-1 and J is TRBJ2-1, with TRBD2 as a possible D gene (6 bases). This CDR3 contains 15 residues. CDR1 and CDR2 from the germline V gene are WNHNN and SYGVQD (reference sequence). With 2 bases removed from V and 5 bases from J, the gap between germline ends came to 13 bases. CDR3 DNA: TGCGCCAGCAGTGAGGGTAGTAGCGGTCACAATGAGCAGTTCTTC. This gives the protein CASSEGSSGHNEQFF.

The J gene is TRBJ1-2, the V gene TRBV6-2 or TRBV6-3; D not certain. Germline V gene lookup returns CDR1 MNHEY and CDR2 SVGEGT. The CDR3 spans 13 residues. V gave up 0 bases and J gave up 3 bases, with 5 bases separating them. The CDR3 is CASSYSIDYGYTF. The CDR3 DNA reads as TGTGCCAGCAGTTACTCGATCGACTATGGCTACACCTTC.

This chain connects TRBV2 to TRBJ2-7, with D maybe TRBD1 (5 bases). This CDR3 is built from 15 residues. Germline values: CDR1 SNHLY, CDR2 FYNNEI. The V end was cut by 3 bases, the J end by 5 bases, with 17 bases between. DNA for the CDR3: TGTGCCAGCAGTGATCAATTCCAGGGTTGGCACGAGCAGTACTTC. Amino acids: CASSDQFQGWHEQYF.

This chain links TRBV19 with TRBJ1-2; D may be TRBD1 (6 bases). From germline, CDR1 is LNHDA and CDR2 SQIVND (reference sequence). The CDR3 runs 16 residues. The V and J ends lost 7 bases and 4 bases respectively, with 22 bases between them. The CDR3 bases are TGTGCCAGTATCGCCAACAGTCTAGGGGGTTTCTATGGCTACACCTTC. Translated, it gives CASIANSLGGFYGYTF.